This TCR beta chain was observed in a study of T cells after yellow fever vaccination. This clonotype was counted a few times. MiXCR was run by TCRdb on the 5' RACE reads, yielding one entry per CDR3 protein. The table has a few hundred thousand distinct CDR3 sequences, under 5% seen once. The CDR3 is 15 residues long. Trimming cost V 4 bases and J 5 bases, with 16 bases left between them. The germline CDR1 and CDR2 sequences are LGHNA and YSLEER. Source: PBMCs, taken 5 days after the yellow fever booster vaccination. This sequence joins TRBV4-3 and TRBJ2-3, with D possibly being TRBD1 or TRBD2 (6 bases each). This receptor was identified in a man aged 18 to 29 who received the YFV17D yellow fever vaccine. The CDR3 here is CASSPGGLSGDTQYF. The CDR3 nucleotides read TGCGCCAGCAGCCCTGGGGGGCTTTCGGGAGATACGCAGTATTTT.